This T cell receptor (beta chain) was sequenced during a study of blood T cell repertoires in COVID-19. As for the study in general: There were acute and convalescent COVID-19 samples, and they came from the United States, Italy and Spain. PBMCs, B-cell-depleted T cells, or T cells were the source of the cDNA or gDNA that made up the material.

This CDR3 has 16 residues. The V gene's germline CDR1 is MNHEY and CDR2 SMNVEV (reference sequence). V shed 9 bases and J 2 bases; nucleotides not matched to a gene: 9. This clone has only one observation. In the authors' workflow: Cell counts per sample came from amplifying reference gene primers. Profiling relied on immunoSEQ multiplex PCR, and the TCRdb table lists in-frame clones only, not all of them. That table is the source of V, J and clone size, and D and trimming were worked out from the DNA. The data contain some 250,000 clones, under 90% of them singletons. The clonotype comes from a woman aged 60-70 years with active or convalescent COVID-19. Sample: peripheral blood. The chain couples TRBV27 to TRBJ2-1, with TRBD2 identical over 11 bases. CDR3 sequence (DNA): TGTGCCAGTACGCTAGCGGGGGGTATCGCCTACAATGAGCAGTTCTTC. Protein sequence: CASTLAGGIAYNEQFF.